These T cell receptor beta chains were read from a single sample in a study of cytomegalovirus exposure and HLA in healthy donors. The table came from immunoSEQ multiplex PCR; TCRdb's copy has only in-frame clones and leaves some out. Of some 77,000 clones in the sample, around 79% were seen once. Sequencing used PBMCs. These TCRs come from a woman aged 40 to 49 in good health and CMV-seropositive. Each CDR3 is given with its conserved first and last residue. Fields, in order: clone size, J gene, V gene, D gene, CDR3 DNA, CDR3 protein. The D gene is left open where the match is weak. Clone size is given for some rows only: seen once, a few or many times, or a class if the clone is expanded.

once TRBJ2-3 TRBV5-1 - TGCGCCAGCAGCTTCGCGGATCCGGATACGCAGTATTTT CASSFADPDTQYF
- TRBJ1-1 TRBV30 - TGTGCCTGGAGTGACGGGAGCACTGAAGCTTTCTTT CAWSDGSTEAFF
- TRBJ1-5 TRBV9 - TGTGCCAGCAGCGTAGCGGAGAATCAGCCCCAGCATTTT CASSVAENQPQHF
- TRBJ1-1 TRBV30 - TGTGCCTGCGGAGGTATGAACACTGAAGCTTTCTTT CACGGMNTEAFF
once TRBJ2-7 TRBV27 - TGTGCCAGCAGTGGGCAGTTAGACTACGAGCAGTACTTC CASSGQLDYEQYF
- TRBJ2-1 TRBV19 - TGTGCCAGTAGTACGTCAGGGTCGTCTTACAATGAGCAGTTCTTC CASSTSGSSYNEQFF
- TRBJ2-1 TRBV18 - TGTGCCAGCTCACGACTAGGCTCCTACAATGAGCAGTTCTTC CASSRLGSYNEQFF
- TRBJ1-4 TRBV6-6 - TGTGCCAGCAGTAGCATGAATGAAAAACTGTTTTTT CASSSMNEKLFF
- TRBJ2-1 TRBV19 TRBD2 TGTGCCAGTAGCCCGACTTTTAGCGGGAGGGGCGATGAGCAGTTCTTC CASSPTFSGRGDEQFF
few TRBJ2-3 TRBV5-4 TRBD1 TGTGCCAGCAGCTCACCGACCGGGACAGTTGAGGATACGCAGTATTTT CASSSPTGTVEDTQYF
- TRBJ2-7 TRBV7-8 TRBD2 TGTGCCAGCAGCCCCGCTTCCCTAGCGGGAGGTATCGACGAGCAGTACTTC CASSPASLAGGIDEQYF
- TRBJ2-7 TRBV5-1 - TGCGCCAGCAGCTTGGGACAATCCTACGAGCAGTACTTC CASSLGQSYEQYF
few TRBJ2-2 TRBV4-1 TRBD2 TGTGCCAGCAGCCAACTAGCGGGAGACACCGGGGAGCTGTTTTTT CASSQLAGDTGELFF
- TRBJ1-3 TRBV4-1 TRBD1 TGCGCCAGCAGCCAGGACAGGGGTTCTGGAAACACCATATATTTT CASSQDRGSGNTIYF
- TRBJ2-5 TRBV27 TRBD2 TGTGCCAGCAGTCCAGAGACTAGCGGGAGGTTGGAGACCCAGTACTTC CASSPETSGRLETQYF
- TRBJ1-4 TRBV2 TRBD1 TGTGCCAGCAGTGGGCGGACAGGCAATGAAAAACTGTTTTTT CASSGRTGNEKLFF
- TRBJ2-7 TRBV15 - TGTGCCACCAGCAGCCACCTGGGGCTCTCCTACGAGCAGTACTTC CATSSHLGLSYEQYF
- TRBJ2-7 TRBV11-2 TRBD1 TGTGCCAGCAGCCGAATCTCCGGTCAAGGGGGCGCCTCCTACGAGCAGTACTTC CASSRISGQGGASYEQYF
- TRBJ1-5 TRBV2 - TGTGCCAGCAGGGACAGTAGCAATCAGCCCCAGCATTTT CASRDSSNQPQHF
once TRBJ1-2 TRBV28 - TGTGCCACCCCGGACAGTTCCACATATGGCTACACCTTC CATPDSSTYGYTF
- TRBJ2-1 TRBV6-5 - TGTGCCAGCAGCTCCCCCGAGGTAGAGCAGTTCTTC CASSSPEVEQFF
- TRBJ2-5 TRBV2 TRBD2 TGTGCCAGCAGGCTAGGACTAGCGGGAGGGCGGGAGACCCAGTACTTC CASRLGLAGGRETQYF
- TRBJ2-3 TRBV6-5 - TGTGCCAGCAGGACTCCCGGTCAACTGACAGATACGCAGTATTTT CASRTPGQLTDTQYF
- TRBJ2-7 TRBV19 - TGTGCCAGTAGTATAGCCGGGGGGCTTAGGGCCTACGAGCAGTACTTC CASSIAGGLRAYEQYF
- TRBJ2-5 TRBV19 TRBD1 TGTGCCAGTAGTGCCGAGACAGGGCGTTTCGAGACCCAGTACTTC CASSAETGRFETQYF
- TRBJ1-1 TRBV20-1 - TGCAGTGCTCCGTATGGGGAGGGAGCTTTCTTT CSAPYGEGAFF
- TRBJ1-1 TRBV6-1 - TGTGCCTATCAGGGCTACACTGAAGCTTTCTTT CAYQGYTEAFF
few TRBJ2-3 TRBV23-1 - TGCGCCAGCAGCCTAGCAGATACGCAGTATTTT CASSLADTQYF
- TRBJ1-6 TRBV2 - TGTGCCAGCAGCGGACACATCCTCGAGAATTCACCCCTCCACTTT CASSGHILENSPLHF
- TRBJ2-1 TRBV6-6 TRBD2 TGTGCCAGCAGTTATAGCGGGGGCCGTTCCTACAATGAGCAGTTCTTC CASSYSGGRSYNEQFF
- TRBJ2-2 TRBV4-2 TRBD2 TGTGCCAGCAGGTTTTGGGCTAGCGGTTTCGCCGCGAACACCGGGGAGCTGTTTTTT CASRFWASGFAANTGELFF
- TRBJ2-6 TRBV6-4 TRBD1 TGTGCCAGCAGTGAATTCGGGACAGGTGCGCGAGGGGCCAACGTCCTGACTTTC CASSEFGTGARGANVLTF
- TRBJ2-5 TRBV5-1 TRBD2 TGCGCCAGCAGCTTGGTGCCTAGCGGGGTCCAAGAGACCCAGTACTTC CASSLVPSGVQETQYF
- TRBJ1-6 TRBV13 - TGTGCCAGCAGCTATACACAGGGAACCGATAATTCACCCCTCCACTTT CASSYTQGTDNSPLHF
- TRBJ2-5 TRBV30 TRBD1 TGTGCCTGGAGAAGGGACAGTACCAGAACTGAGACCCAGTACTTC CAWRRDSTRTETQYF
- TRBJ2-7 TRBV5-1 TRBD1 TGCGCCAGCAGCTCAGTCAGACAGGGGGCTCACGAGCAGTACTTC CASSSVRQGAHEQYF
- TRBJ1-5 TRBV2 - TGTGCCAGCAGTGAGCTGGGAGTTTTGCCTCAGCCCCAGCATTTT CASSELGVLPQPQHF
- TRBJ2-1 TRBV2 - TGTGCCAGCACCGGCCAGGGGATATACAATGAGCAGTTCTTC CASTGQGIYNEQFF
- TRBJ2-7 TRBV5-4 TRBD2 TGTGCCAGCAGCGCTGGACTAGCGGGGGGACTGGGTGGCTCCTACGAGCAGTACTTC CASSAGLAGGLGGSYEQYF
- TRBJ1-5 TRBV5-6 TRBD1 TGTGCCAGCAGCTTCCAAGGGACAGGGCGAGAGCCCCAGCATTTT CASSFQGTGREPQHF
- TRBJ2-2 TRBV6-5 TRBD2 TGTGCCAGCAGACTCGGGGGGGCGAACACCGGGGAGCTGTTTTTT CASRLGGANTGELFF
- TRBJ1-1 TRBV6-1 TRBD1 TGTGCCAGCAAGCCAAGGGGACAGGGGGCCGCTGAAGCTTTCTTT CASKPRGQGAAEAFF
once TRBJ2-7 TRBV5-4 - TGTGCCAGCAGTAAACCCGGGTTCTACGAGCAGTACTTC CASSKPGFYEQYF
- TRBJ1-6 TRBV6-1 - TGTGCCAGCAGTGAATGGGTCAGGGGACGATCACCCCTCCACTTT CASSEWVRGRSPLHF
- TRBJ2-3 TRBV9 - TGTGCCAGCAGCGTAGAAGGCAGGGGAAACACAGATACGCAGTATTTT CASSVEGRGNTDTQYF
- TRBJ2-7 TRBV5-6 TRBD2 TGTGCCAGCAGCTTGCGGGGGGGGCTGTACGAGCAGTACTTC CASSLRGGLYEQYF
- TRBJ2-7 TRBV28 TRBD1 TGTGCCAGCAGTTTACGGGACAGAAATACCTACGAGCAGTACTTC CASSLRDRNTYEQYF
- TRBJ2-5 TRBV29-1 - TGCAGCGGGGCCAGGGCCCAAGAGACCCAGTACTTC CSGARAQETQYF
- TRBJ2-7 TRBV5-4 - TGTGCCAGCAGCTTGGAAGGTGGTCCTGTAGCCGGGGAGCAGTACTTC CASSLEGGPVAGEQYF
- TRBJ1-1 TRBV30 TRBD1 TGTGCCTGGAGTACAGGGGGTGATCCGGATGAAGCTTTCTTT CAWSTGGDPDEAFF
- TRBJ2-7 TRBV6-6 - TGTGCCAGCAGCCCTTCCGGAGTCTACGAGCAGTACTTC CASSPSGVYEQYF